Reported below is one T cell receptor beta chain. The data originate from a study of blood T cell repertoires in COVID-19. Study-level background: Spain, Italy and the United States supplied samples that represented acute and convalescent COVID-19.

Authors' methods: Nucleated cell number was recorded as an estimate derived from reference gene primer amplification. Sequenced by immunoSEQ multiplex PCR; TCRdb stores in-frame clones only, minus some. V, J and clone size reflect that table, while D and trimming were determined from the DNA. The sample consists of tens of thousands of clones, 65% to 90% of them appearing once. This TCR came from a woman aged 60-70 years with acute or convalescent COVID-19. The material sequenced was peripheral blood.

CDR3 nucleotides: TGTGCCAGTAGTCGAGAAGCTAGCGGGAGATACGAGCAGTACTTC. Translated, it gives CASSREASGRYEQYF. The gene calls are TRBV19 and TRBJ2-7, with 10 bases lining up with TRBD2. The CDR3 is made up of 15 amino acids. The V and J ends lost 5 bases and 4 bases, in that order; junction bases with no gene match: 8. Germline V gene lookup returns CDR1 LNHDA and CDR2 SQIVND (reference sequence). Based on the CDR3 plus reference TRBV19 and TRBJ2-7, the full variable domain is DGGITQSPKYLFRKEGQNVTLSCEQNLNHDAMYWYRQDPGQGLRLIYYSQIVNDFQKGDIAEGYSVSREKKESFPLTVTSAQKNPTAFYLCASSREASGRYEQYFGPGTRLTVT.